This record covers a single T cell receptor beta chain. Its antigen is currently unknown. The sample originates from a study of shared clonotypes between healthy human individuals. Whole-study results and caveats: Non-shared clonotypes displayed generation probabilities falling below those of clonotypes present in all four donors.

CD8 cells classed as naive were CD45RO-negative and positively selected for CCR7, excluding terminally differentiated effector memory CD45RA+ cells. Germline lookup yields CDR1 SGHAT and CDR2 FQNNGV. There are 14 residues in the CDR3. Profiled with immunoSEQ multiplex PCR; TCRdb holds only in-frame clones, not every one. The sample includes about 2,100,000 clones, 93% of them seen just once. The sequence came from a man between 18 and 35 years old in good health. Some clones in this sample may be carry-over from other donors' samples. What was sequenced was naive CD8+ T cells from PBMCs. The rearrangement uses TRBV11-2 and TRBJ2-5; 7 nucleotides align to TRBD2. The J call may be wrong; the DNA end is better matched by TRBJ2-7. DNA for the CDR3: TGTGCCAGCAGCGGGGGGGTGGTACCCTACGAGCAGTACTTC. This codes for CASSGGVVPYEQYF.